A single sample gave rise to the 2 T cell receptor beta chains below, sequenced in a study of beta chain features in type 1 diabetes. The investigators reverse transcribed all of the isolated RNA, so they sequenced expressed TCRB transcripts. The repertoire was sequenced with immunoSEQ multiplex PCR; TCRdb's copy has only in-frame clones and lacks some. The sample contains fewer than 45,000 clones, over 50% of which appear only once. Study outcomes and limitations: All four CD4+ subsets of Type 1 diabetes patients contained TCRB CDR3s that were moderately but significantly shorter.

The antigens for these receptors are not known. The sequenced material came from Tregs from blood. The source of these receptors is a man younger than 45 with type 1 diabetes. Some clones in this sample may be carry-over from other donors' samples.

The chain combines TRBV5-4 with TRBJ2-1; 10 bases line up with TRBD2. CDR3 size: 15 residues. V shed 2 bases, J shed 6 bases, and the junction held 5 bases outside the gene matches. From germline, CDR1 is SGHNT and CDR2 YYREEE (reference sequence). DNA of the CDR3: TGTGCCAGCAGCTTTGCACTAGCGGGGATCAATGAGCAGTTCTTC. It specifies CASSFALAGINEQFF. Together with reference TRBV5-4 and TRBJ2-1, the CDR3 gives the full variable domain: ETGVTQSPTHLIKTRGQQVTLRCSSQSGHNTVSWYQQALGQGPQFIFQYYREEENGRGNFPPRFSGLQFPNYSSELNVNALELDDSALYLCASSFALAGINEQFFGPGTRLTVL.

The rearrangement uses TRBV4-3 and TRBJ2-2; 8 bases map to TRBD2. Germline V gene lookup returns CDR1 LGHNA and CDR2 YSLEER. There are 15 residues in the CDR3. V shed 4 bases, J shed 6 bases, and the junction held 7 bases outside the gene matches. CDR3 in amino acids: CASSPFSGVAGELFF. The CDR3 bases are TGCGCCAGCAGCCCCTTTAGCGGGGTGGCCGGGGAGCTGTTTTTT.